This T cell receptor beta chain stems from a study of shared clonotypes between healthy human individuals. Study context: The study enrolled a couple of women and a few men aged 18 to 49.

V dropped 0 bases and J dropped 9 bases, with 11 bases sitting between them. Germline values: CDR1 SNHLY, CDR2 FYNNEI. The CDR3 contains 13 residues. The table came from immunoSEQ multiplex PCR; TCRdb's copy has only in-frame clones and leaves some out. The table includes fewer than 700,000 clones, 85% to 95% detected once. Study-wide points: A handful of donors showed sharing of 4.5% to 6% of naive CD4 clonotypes. What limited the represented genetic and exposure-history diversity was the small number of donors. Blood was the only sampled material, and tissue repertoires likely differ.

Details on this clone: Its antigen remains unknown.

Naive CD8 isolation took CD45RO-negative cells positively selected for CCR7 and excluded terminally differentiated effector memory CD45RA+ cells. This TCR derives from a woman in her 30s in good health. This chain uses TRBV2 with TRBJ1-2; D unclear. Sequenced sample: naive CD8+ T cells sorted from blood. The CDR3 here is CASSEAGGPSYTF. The CDR3 DNA sequence: TGTGCCAGCAGTGAAGCTGGCGGGCCCAGCTACACCTTC.